Presented here are 3 T cell receptor beta chains from one specimen sequenced in a study of CD8 T cells in ankylosing spondylitis. TCRdb called the 5' RACE reads again in MiXCR, with one record for every CDR3 protein. Among about 240,000 distinct CDR3 sequences listed, about 11% were seen once. Input material: blood, either unsorted or a sorted T cell fraction (not recorded which). Every receptor here comes from a male donor with ankylosing spondylitis or in good health (not recorded which).

Comments on this clonotype: A read error may produce the germline difference seen at one junction end. The chain combines TRBV18 with TRBJ1-1; TRBD1 matches at 7 bases. Germline CDR1 is KGHSH and CDR2 is LQKENI. The CDR3 is 14 amino acids. Written as DNA, the CDR3 is TGTGCCAGCGCACCAGGGGGGGATGGCACTGAAGCTTTCTTT. Residues: CASAPGGDGTEAFF.

This clonotype has a handful of counts. The chain is built from TRBV6-1 and TRBJ2-1; 7 positions match TRBD2. CDR1 is MNHNS, CDR2 SASEGT, per germline. The CDR3 is made up of 15 amino acids. The trim removed 5 bases at V and 3 bases at J, leaving 7 bases unmatched. This CDR3 reads CASSTGGLFYNEQFF. CDR3 DNA: TGTGCCAGCAGTACGGGAGGCCTATTCTACAATGAGCAGTTCTTC.

This clonotype was recorded at least ten times. V gene TRBV5-6 combines with J gene TRBJ1-2; D uncertain. The CDR3 is 16 residues long. V lost 4 bases and J lost 4, with 20 bases in between. Germline V CDR1 and CDR2: SGHDT, YYEEEE. The CDR3 sequence: CASSPEGRITFYGYTF. The CDR3 coding sequence is TGTGCCAGCAGCCCCGAAGGGCGGATTACTTTCTATGGCTACACCTTC.